A single sample is the source of the 19 T cell receptor beta chains below, sequenced in a study of T-cell memory formation after mild COVID-19. TCRdb independently ran MiXCR on the 5' RACE reads; one entry per CDR3 protein. The repertoire holds fewer than 450,000 distinct CDR3 sequences, with approximately 21% as singletons. The sequencing sample was made of PBMCs or a T cell subset sorted from them (not recorded which). These receptors all stem from an adult woman who had mild COVID-19 (a few samples of this study predate the infection). Cell type and time point are not known.

The chain couples TRBV9 to TRBJ2-7; D gene unclear. Germline loops: CDR1 SGDLS, CDR2 YYNGEE. This CDR3 has 15 residues. Trimming shortened V by 0 bases and J by 2 bases, and 12 bases separated the two germline ends. The DNA of the CDR3 is TGTGCCAGCAGCGTAGGGCCCGTTCTTACCTACGAGCAGTACTTC. This sequence encodes CASSVGPVLTYEQYF.

The J gene is TRBJ1-1, the V gene TRBV30, with D unclear. This CDR3 is built from 10 residues. V was pared by 3 bases and J by 7 bases, with 6 bases between. Germline values: CDR1 GTSNPN, CDR2 SVGIG (reference sequence). The DNA for the CDR3 is TGTGCCTGGAGAGGCCATGAAGCTTTCTTT. Its protein is CAWRGHEAFF.

This clonotype was counted between two and nine times. This chain connects TRBV10-3 to TRBJ2-1, with 9 nucleotides matching TRBD2. CDR3 length: 15 residues. V trimming: 0 bases; J trimming: 7 bases; junction bases outside the gene matches: 4. The germline V gene has CDR1 ENHRY and CDR2 SYGVKD. The CDR3 reads CAISESSGGPNEQFF. The CDR3 nucleotides read TGTGCCATCAGTGAGTCGAGCGGGGGGCCAAATGAGCAGTTCTTC.

This clonotype was counted ten times or more. The V and J genes are TRBV5-1 and TRBJ2-2; TRBD2 aligns across 7 bases. Trimming at V came to 7 bases and at J to 5 bases, leaving 5 bases not matched to a gene. The CDR3 is 13 residues long. Germline CDR1 SGHRS, CDR2 YFSETQ. The CDR3 protein is CASRDYKTGELFF. DNA for the CDR3: TGCGCCAGCCGGGACTATAAAACCGGGGAGCTGTTTTTT.

The chain has TRBV7-2 and TRBJ2-5, with 8 bases matching TRBD2. The CDR3 extends over 19 amino acids. Germline CDR1 reads SGHTA; CDR2 reads FQGNSA. J was trimmed by 2 bases and V by 0 bases; bases with no gene match: 14. The CDR3: CASSLARTSWVSWQETQYF. The DNA for the CDR3 is TGTGCCAGCAGCTTAGCCCGGACTAGCTGGGTATCTTGGCAAGAGACCCAGTACTTC.

This clonotype was detected only a few times. The chain couples TRBV2 to TRBJ2-1, with 7 positions matching TRBD1. V lost 11 bases and J lost 6; bases outside the gene matches: 7. This CDR3 comprises 12 residues. The germline gives CDR1 SNHLY, CDR2 FYNNEI. CDR3 region: CAGDSPPNEQFF. The CDR3 DNA follows: TGTGCCGGGGACAGTCCCCCCAATGAGCAGTTCTTC.

This clonotype showed up many times. An end of the junction does not agree with germline; a read error may underlie this. The chain couples TRBV11-3 to TRBJ2-1; 12 bases fit TRBD2. This CDR3 has 12 amino acids. The germline CDR1 and CDR2 sequences are SGHNT and YENEEA. The CDR3 loop reads CASSSRTSGTLF. The CDR3 DNA sequence: TGTGCCAGCAGCTCCCGGACTAGCGGGACCCTCTTC.

This chain connects TRBV7-2 to TRBJ2-1; a weak D match, TRBD2 (6 bases). V was pared by 1 base and J by 4 bases, with 17 bases between. The length of the CDR3 is 17 residues. Germline V gene sequence: CDR1 SGHTA, CDR2 FQGNSA. CDR3 region: CASSLEYSRGAYNEQFF. The CDR3 nucleotides read TGTGCCAGCAGCTTAGAGTACTCGCGGGGAGCATACAATGAGCAGTTCTTC.

The rearrangement joins TRBV23-1 to TRBJ2-7; no reliable D call. TRBV23-1 has ORF status, its function being uncertain. Trimming removed 0 bases at V and 7 bases at J, with 19 bases between. The CDR3 is made up of 16 amino acids. The CDR3, as DNA: TGCGCCAGCAGTCAATCCTTGTTAGGGAAGGTACGGGAGCAGTACTTC. This gives the protein CASSQSLLGKVREQYF.

Ten or more counts support this clonotype. The genes are TRBV4-2 and TRBJ2-2; 11 nucleotides agree with TRBD2. Germline CDR1 is LGHNA and CDR2 is YNFKEQ. The trim removed 4 bases at V and 7 bases at J, leaving 11 bases unmatched. The CDR3 runs to 17 residues. The CDR3 protein is CASSPATSGRGGGELFF. The CDR3 nucleotides read TGTGCCAGCAGCCCTGCTACTAGCGGGAGAGGTGGCGGGGAGCTGTTTTTT.

The rearrangement links TRBV7-2 to TRBJ1-6; D is undetermined. The CDR3 runs 16 residues. Germline CDR1 and CDR2: SGHTA and FQGNSA. With 1 base removed from V and 7 bases from J, the gap between germline ends came to 14 bases. In DNA, the CDR3 is TGTGCCAGCAGCTTAGTATCATCGGCGGCGAATTCACCCCTCCACTTT. It translates to CASSLVSSAANSPLHF.

The V call is TRBV4-1, the J call TRBJ2-1; D gene unclear. Trimming cost V 0 bases and J 2 bases, with 8 bases left between them. The CDR3 contains 15 residues. Germline V CDR1 and CDR2: MGHRA, YSYEKL. The DNA for the CDR3 is TGCGCCAGCAGCCAAGAAGGTTGGCCCTACAATGAGCAGTTCTTC. Protein sequence: CASSQEGWPYNEQFF.

The chain carries TRBV7-6 and TRBJ2-1, with no clear D. The V gene lost 5 bases and the J gene lost 0 bases, with 14 bases spanning the gap. Germline values: CDR1 SGHVS, CDR2 FNYEAQ. The CDR3 runs to 16 residues. The CDR3 DNA reads TGTGCCAGCAGCCCGATGGGCGCGAGCTCCTACAATGAGCAGTTCTTC. Translating it yields CASSPMGASSYNEQFF.

Only a few counts were recorded for this clonotype. The rearrangement joins TRBV5-1 to TRBJ1-1; D might be TRBD1 (5 bases). Germline values: CDR1 SGHRS, CDR2 YFSETQ. The CDR3 is 14 amino acids. The V end lost 4 bases, the J end lost 5 bases, and 15 bases lay between the germline ends. CDR3 DNA: TGCGCCAGCAGCGAGGGACGGCCGGGAACTGAAGCTTTCTTT. It yields the protein CASSEGRPGTEAFF.

This clonotype was counted only a few times. The CDR3 ends on some other residue instead of the conserved phenylalanine or tryptophan, so this is likely a read error. No DNA is shown, since the ends of the CDR3 on it are uncertain; the CDR3 is the one TCRdb lists. The chain couples TRBV14 to TRBJ2-7; TRBD1 is the table's D call, not checked against the DNA. With termini counted, the CDR3 has 14 amino acids. CDR1 is SGHDN and CDR2 is FVKESK in the germline V gene. CDR3 protein: CASSLRRVKGQPVN.

The chain joins TRBV11-2 to TRBJ2-1; D unresolved. The CDR3 totals 15 residues. V lost 5 bases to trimming and J lost 2 bases, with 13 bases between them. Germline CDR1 reads SGHAT; CDR2 reads FQNNGV. CDR3 sequence reads: CASSPDPRAYNEQFF. The CDR3 DNA follows: TGTGCCAGCAGCCCAGACCCACGAGCCTACAATGAGCAGTTCTTC.

The J gene is TRBJ2-7, the V gene TRBV25-1; D assignment may be TRBD1 or TRBD2 (5 bases each). Germline loops: CDR1 MGHDK, CDR2 SYGVNS. The CDR3 is 11 amino acids. Trimming removed 9 bases from V and 6 bases from J, with 12 bases in between. The CDR3 here is CASIEGREQYF. CDR3 nucleotide sequence: TGTGCCAGTATTGAGGGGCGCGAGCAGTACTTC.

The rearrangement uses TRBV9 and TRBJ2-1; D is undetermined. The CDR3 sequence is 15 residues long. Germline V gene lookup returns CDR1 SGDLS and CDR2 YYNGEE. With 2 bases removed from V and 0 bases from J, the gap between germline ends came to 9 bases. CDR3 DNA: TGTGCCAGCAGCGTGGGTGCTCCCTCCTACAATGAGCAGTTCTTC. Translating gives CASSVGAPSYNEQFF.

This clonotype has more than one count but fewer than ten. The rearrangement joins TRBV27 to TRBJ2-1; 11 nucleotides agree with TRBD2. Trimming at V came to 4 bases and at J to 7 bases, leaving 9 bases not matched to a gene. The CDR3 sequence is 16 residues long. Germline V gene lookup returns CDR1 MNHEY and CDR2 SMNVEV (reference sequence). CDR3 residues: CASSSHTSGSANEQFF. In DNA form, the CDR3 reads TGTGCCAGCAGTTCGCATACTAGCGGGAGTGCTAATGAGCAGTTCTTC.